The present T cell receptor beta chain was sequenced within a study of T-cell reconstitution after alpha-beta-depleted transplantation in children. Study-wide results and caveats: Day-60 TCRbeta diversity that was high in some patients was derived from surviving recipient T cells and thymic progenitors. A year post-transplant, T-cell counts and diversity derived mostly from newly produced T cells.

Trimming pared 5 bases from V and 5 bases from J, leaving 15 bases between. The CDR3 runs to 14 residues. Germline V lookup: CDR1 SGHAT, CDR2 FQNNGV. Remarks on this clonotype: Its antigen is as yet unknown.

The library targeted TCRbeta and was prepared with unique molecular identifiers. TCRdb independently ran MiXCR on the PCR reads; one entry per CDR3 protein. The sample lists 700,000 to 950,000 distinct CDR3 sequences, roughly 16% occurring once. The receptor's source is a male patient between 10 and 17 years old who had a stem cell transplant for acute lymphoblastic leukemia, so the T cells may come from the graft donor. Sample: PBMCs, mostly from graft donor cells, taken 360 days after TCRalphabeta/CD19-depleted stem cell transplant. The chain links TRBV11-2 to TRBJ2-5; maybe TRBD2 (6 bases). CDR3 loop: CASSPLGAGETQYF. The CDR3 nucleotides read TGTGCCAGCAGCCCCCTTGGCGCGGGGGAGACCCAGTACTTC.